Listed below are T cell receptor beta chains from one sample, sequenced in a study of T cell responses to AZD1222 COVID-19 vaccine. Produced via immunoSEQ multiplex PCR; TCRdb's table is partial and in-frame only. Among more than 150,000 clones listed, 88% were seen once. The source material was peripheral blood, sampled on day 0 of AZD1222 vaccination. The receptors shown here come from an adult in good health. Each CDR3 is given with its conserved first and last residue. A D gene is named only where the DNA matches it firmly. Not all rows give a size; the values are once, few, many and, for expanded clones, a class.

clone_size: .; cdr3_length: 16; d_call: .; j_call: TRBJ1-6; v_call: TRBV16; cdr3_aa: CASLPPVSSYNSPLHF; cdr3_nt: TGTGCCAGCTTACCGCCAGTCAGCTCCTATAATTCACCCCTCCACTTT
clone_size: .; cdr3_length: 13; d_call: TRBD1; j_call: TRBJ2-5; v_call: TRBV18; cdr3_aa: CASSRDRQETQYF; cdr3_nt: TGTGCCAGCTCACGGGACAGACAAGAGACCCAGTACTTC
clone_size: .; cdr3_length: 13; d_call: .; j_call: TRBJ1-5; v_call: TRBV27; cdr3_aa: CASRPGGNQPQHF; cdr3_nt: TGTGCCAGCAGACCCGGGGGCAATCAGCCCCAGCATTTT
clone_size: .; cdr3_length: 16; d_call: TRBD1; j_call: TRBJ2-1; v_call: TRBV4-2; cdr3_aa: CASSQGGQGAGNEQFF; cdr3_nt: TGTGCCAGCAGCCAGGGTGGACAGGGGGCGGGCAATGAGCAGTTCTTC
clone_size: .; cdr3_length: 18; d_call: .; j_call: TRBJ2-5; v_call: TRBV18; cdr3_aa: CASSPPRYGKEYQETQYF; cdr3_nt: TGTGCCAGCTCACCACCGAGGTACGGGAAGGAGTACCAAGAGACCCAGTACTTC
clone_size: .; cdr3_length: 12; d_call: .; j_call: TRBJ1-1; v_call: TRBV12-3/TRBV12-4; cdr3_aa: CASSIGTPEAFF; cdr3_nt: TGTGCCAGCAGTATAGGGACACCCGAAGCTTTCTTT
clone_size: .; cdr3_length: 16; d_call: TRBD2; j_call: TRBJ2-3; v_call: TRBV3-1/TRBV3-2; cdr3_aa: CASSPTGGRAPNTQYF; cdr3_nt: TGTGCCAGCAGCCCTACGGGTGGGAGGGCCCCCAATACGCAGTATTTT
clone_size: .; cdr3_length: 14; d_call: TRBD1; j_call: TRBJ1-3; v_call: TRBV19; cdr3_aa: CASSTPGQGNTIYF; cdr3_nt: TGTGCCAGTAGTACCCCGGGACAGGGAAACACCATATATTTT
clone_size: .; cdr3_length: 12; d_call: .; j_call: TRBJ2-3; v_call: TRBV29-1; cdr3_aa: CSVGRDTDTQYF; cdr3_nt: TGCAGCGTTGGTCGGGACACAGATACGCAGTATTTT
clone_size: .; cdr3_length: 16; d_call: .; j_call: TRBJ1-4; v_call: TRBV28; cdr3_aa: CASSLGGAATNEKLFF; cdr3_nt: TGTGCCAGCAGTTTAGGAGGGGCCGCAACTAATGAAAAACTGTTTTTT
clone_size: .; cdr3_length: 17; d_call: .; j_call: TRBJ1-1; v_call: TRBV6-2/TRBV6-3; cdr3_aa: CASSPGRDFPMNTEAFF; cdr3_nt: TGTGCCAGCAGTCCCGGAAGGGATTTCCCAATGAACACTGAAGCTTTCTTT
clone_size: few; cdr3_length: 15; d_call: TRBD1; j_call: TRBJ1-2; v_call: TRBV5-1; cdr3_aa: CASSSEADRGAGYTF; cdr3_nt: TGCGCCAGCAGCTCCGAGGCTGACAGGGGTGCTGGCTACACCTTC
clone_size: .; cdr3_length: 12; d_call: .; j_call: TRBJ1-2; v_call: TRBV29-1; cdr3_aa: CSVQQLEAGYTF; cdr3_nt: TGCAGCGTTCAACAATTGGAAGCTGGCTACACCTTC
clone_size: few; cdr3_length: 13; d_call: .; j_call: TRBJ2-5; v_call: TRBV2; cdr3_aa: CASSSGLEETQYF; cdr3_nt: TGTGCCAGCAGCTCTGGACTGGAAGAGACCCAGTACTTC
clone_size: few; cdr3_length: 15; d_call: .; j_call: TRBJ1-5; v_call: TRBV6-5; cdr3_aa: CASSYGKHSNQPQHF; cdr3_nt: TGTGCCAGCAGTTACGGGAAGCATAGCAATCAGCCCCAGCATTTT
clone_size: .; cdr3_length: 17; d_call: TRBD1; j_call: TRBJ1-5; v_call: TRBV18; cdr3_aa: CASSPVDRGISNQPQHF; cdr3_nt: TGTGCCAGCTCACCAGTGGACAGGGGTATTAGCAATCAGCCCCAGCATTTT
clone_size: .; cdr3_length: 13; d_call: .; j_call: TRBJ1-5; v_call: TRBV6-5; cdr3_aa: CASSWTKNQPQHF; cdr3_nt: TGTGCCAGCAGTTGGACGAAAAATCAGCCCCAGCATTTT
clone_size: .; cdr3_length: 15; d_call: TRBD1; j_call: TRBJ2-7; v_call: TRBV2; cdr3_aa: CASSDASGQIYEQYF; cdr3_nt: TGTGCCAGCAGTGATGCCTCGGGACAGATATACGAGCAGTACTTC
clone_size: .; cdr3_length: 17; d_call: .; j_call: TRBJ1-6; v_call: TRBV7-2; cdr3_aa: CASSLGDGSSYNSPLHF; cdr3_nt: TGTGCCAGCAGCTTGGGGGACGGGAGCTCCTATAATTCACCCCTCCACTTT
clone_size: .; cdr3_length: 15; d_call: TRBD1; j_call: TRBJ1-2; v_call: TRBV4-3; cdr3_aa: CASSPGGQGNYGYTF; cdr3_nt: TGCGCCAGCAGCCCGGGGGGACAGGGGAATTATGGCTACACCTTC
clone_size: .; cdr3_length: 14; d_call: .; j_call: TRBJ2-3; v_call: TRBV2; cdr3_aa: CASGLDRYTDTQYF; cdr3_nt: TGTGCCAGCGGATTAGACAGATACACAGATACGCAGTATTTT
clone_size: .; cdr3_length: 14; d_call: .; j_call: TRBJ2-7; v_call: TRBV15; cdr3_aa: CATSRDEGLYEQYF; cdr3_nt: TGTGCCACCAGCAGAGATGAAGGGCTCTACGAGCAGTACTTC
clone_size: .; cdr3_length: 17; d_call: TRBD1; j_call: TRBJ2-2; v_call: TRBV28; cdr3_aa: CASSSPTGVGETGELFF; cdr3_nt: TGTGCCAGCAGTTCCCCAACAGGGGTCGGGGAGACCGGGGAGCTGTTTTTT
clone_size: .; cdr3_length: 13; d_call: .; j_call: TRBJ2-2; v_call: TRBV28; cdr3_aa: CASSGAHTGELFF; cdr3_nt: TGTGCCAGCTCGGGGGCTCACACCGGGGAGCTGTTTTTT
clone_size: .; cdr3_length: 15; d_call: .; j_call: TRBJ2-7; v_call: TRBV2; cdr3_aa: CASSEARGRGVEQYF; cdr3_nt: TGTGCCAGCAGTGAAGCTCGGGGCAGGGGTGTAGAGCAGTACTTC
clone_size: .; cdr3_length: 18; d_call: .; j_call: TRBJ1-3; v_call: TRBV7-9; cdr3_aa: CASRDQTGTFTSGNTIYF; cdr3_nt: TGTGCCAGCAGAGATCAGACCGGGACATTTACCTCTGGAAACACCATATATTTT
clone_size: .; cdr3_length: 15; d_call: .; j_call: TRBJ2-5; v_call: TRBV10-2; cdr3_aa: CASSDGGGGAETQYF; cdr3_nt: TGCGCCAGCAGTGATGGGGGAGGTGGTGCAGAGACCCAGTACTTC
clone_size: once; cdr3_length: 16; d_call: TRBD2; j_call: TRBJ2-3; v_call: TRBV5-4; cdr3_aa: CASSAPGLASTDTQYF; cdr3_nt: TGTGCCAGCAGCGCGCCGGGACTAGCGAGCACAGATACGCAGTATTTT
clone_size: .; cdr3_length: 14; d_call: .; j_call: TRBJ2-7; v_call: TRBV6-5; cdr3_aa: CASPVMGGPAEQYF; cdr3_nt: TGTGCCAGCCCTGTGATGGGAGGACCGGCTGAGCAGTACTTC
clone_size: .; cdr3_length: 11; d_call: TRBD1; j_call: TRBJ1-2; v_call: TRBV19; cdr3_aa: CASNDRAGYTF; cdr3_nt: TGTGCCAGTAACGACAGGGCTGGCTACACCTTC
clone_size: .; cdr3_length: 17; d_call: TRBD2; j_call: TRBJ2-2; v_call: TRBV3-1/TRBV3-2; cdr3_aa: CASRERSGGADTGELFF; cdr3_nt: TGTGCCAGCAGGGAACGTAGCGGGGGGGCCGACACCGGGGAGCTGTTTTTT
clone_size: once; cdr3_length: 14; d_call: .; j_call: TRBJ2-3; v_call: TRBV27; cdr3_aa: CASRTGVPTDTQYF; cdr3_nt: TGTGCCAGCAGAACGGGAGTCCCCACAGATACGCAGTATTTT
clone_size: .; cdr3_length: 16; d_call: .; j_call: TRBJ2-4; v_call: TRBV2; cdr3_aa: CASSAGPTLAKNIQYF; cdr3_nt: TGTGCCAGCAGCGCGGGACCTACGTTAGCCAAAAACATTCAGTACTTC
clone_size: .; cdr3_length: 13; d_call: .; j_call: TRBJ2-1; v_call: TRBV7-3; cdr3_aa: CASSRERGDEQFF; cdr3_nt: TGTGCCAGCAGCCGAGAACGGGGCGATGAGCAGTTCTTC
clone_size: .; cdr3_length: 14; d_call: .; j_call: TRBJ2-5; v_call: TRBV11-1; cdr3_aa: CASSLELGLETQYF; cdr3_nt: TGTGCCAGCAGCTTAGAGTTGGGGCTTGAGACCCAGTACTTC
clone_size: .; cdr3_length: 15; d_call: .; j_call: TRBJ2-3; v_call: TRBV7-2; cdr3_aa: CASSLDPTSTDTQYF; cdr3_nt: TGTGCCAGCAGCTTAGACCCGACTAGCACAGATACGCAGTATTTT
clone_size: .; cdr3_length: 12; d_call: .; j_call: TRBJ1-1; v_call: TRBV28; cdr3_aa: CASRDVATEAFF; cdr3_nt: TGTGCCAGCAGGGATGTGGCCACTGAAGCTTTCTTT
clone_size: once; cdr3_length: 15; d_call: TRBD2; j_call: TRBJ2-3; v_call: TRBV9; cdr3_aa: CASSVSGIVTDTQYF; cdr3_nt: TGTGCCAGCAGCGTTAGCGGGATAGTCACAGATACGCAGTATTTT
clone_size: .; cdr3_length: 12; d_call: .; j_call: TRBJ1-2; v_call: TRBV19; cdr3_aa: CASSKRIYGYTF; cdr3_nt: TGTGCCAGTAGTAAACGTATCTATGGCTACACCTTC
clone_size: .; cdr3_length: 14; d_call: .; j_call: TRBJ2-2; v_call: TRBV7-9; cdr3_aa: CASSLGYRSRELFF; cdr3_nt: TGTGCCAGCAGCTTAGGGTACCGTTCCCGGGAGCTGTTTTTT
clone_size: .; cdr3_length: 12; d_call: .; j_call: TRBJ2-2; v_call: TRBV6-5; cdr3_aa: CASRYSTGELFF; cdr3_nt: TGTGCCAGCCGCTACAGTACCGGGGAGCTGTTTTTT